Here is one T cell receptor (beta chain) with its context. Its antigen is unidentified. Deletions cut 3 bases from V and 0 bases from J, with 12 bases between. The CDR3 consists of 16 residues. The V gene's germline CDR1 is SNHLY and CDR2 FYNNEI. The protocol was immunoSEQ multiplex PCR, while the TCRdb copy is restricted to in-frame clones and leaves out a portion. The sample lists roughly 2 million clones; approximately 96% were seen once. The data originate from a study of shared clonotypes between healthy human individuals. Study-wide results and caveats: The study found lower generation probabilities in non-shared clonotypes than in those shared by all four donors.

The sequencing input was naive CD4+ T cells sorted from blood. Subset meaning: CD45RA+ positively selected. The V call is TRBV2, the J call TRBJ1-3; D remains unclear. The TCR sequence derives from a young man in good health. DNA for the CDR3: TGTGCCAGCAGTGATAGTGGGTCCATCTCTGGAAACACCATATATTTT. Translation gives CASSDSGSISGNTIYF.